These 9 T cell receptor beta chains originate from one sample sequenced in a study of tumor-infiltrating lymphocytes in oesophageal squamous cell carcinoma. TCRdb passed the PCR reads through MiXCR, listing each CDR3 protein once. Of approximately 10,000 distinct CDR3 sequences listed, around 50% are singletons. Sample: esophageal tumor tissue. These receptors were collected from a male donor with esophageal squamous cell carcinoma.

In its sample, this clonotype was seen a few times. A read error may produce the germline difference seen at one junction end. V and J are TRBV11-2 and TRBJ2-5; 10 bases are a match to TRBD2. Germline loops: CDR1 SGHAT, CDR2 FQNNGV. The CDR3 sequence is 16 residues long. CDR3 loop: CASSLRDSSGGAVLFF. In nucleotides, the CDR3 is TGTGCCAGCAGCTTAAGGGATTCTAGCGGGGGCGCCGTTTTGTTCTTC.

This clonotype is medium-sized. CDR3 in amino acids: CASSYRDSNTGELFF. The CDR3 DNA follows: TGTGCCAGCAGCTACCGGGACTCTAACACCGGGGAGCTGTTTTTT. The chain is built from TRBV7-9 and TRBJ2-2; tentative D call: TRBD2 (6 bases). V gave up 4 bases and J gave up 2 bases, with 11 bases separating them. The CDR3 loop spans 15 amino acids. CDR1 and CDR2 from the germline V gene are SEHNR and FQNEAQ (reference sequence).

By sample fraction, this clonotype is medium-sized. Mismatch with germline at one junction end may stem from a read error. The CDR3 DNA follows: TGTGCTAGCAGCTTAGCGGGAGGCGTTGAGCAGTTCTTC. Translating it yields CASSLAGGVEQFF. The chain couples TRBV7-7 to TRBJ2-1; 10 bases are a match to TRBD2. The CDR3 covers 13 residues. From germline, CDR1 is SSHAT and CDR2 FNYEAQ (reference sequence).

This clonotype was observed once. Lacking the conserved final phenylalanine or tryptophan, this CDR3 likely reflects a read error. This chain joins TRBV7-3 and TRBJ2-5, with a tentative D call TRBD2 (5 bases). The CDR3 is 13 residues long. Per the germline V gene, CDR1 is SGHTA and CDR2 is FQGTGA. Deletions cut 5 bases from V and 0 bases from J, with 7 bases between. DNA for the CDR3: TGTGCCAGCAGCAGGGAGTACCAAGAGACCCAGTACTCC. It is translated as CASSREYQETQYS.

V gene TRBV11-1 combines with J gene TRBJ2-4; D is undetermined. Looked up from germline, CDR1 is SGHAT and CDR2 is FQDESV (reference sequence). This CDR3 has 14 residues. V lost 3 bases and J 13 bases, leaving 19 bases between the germline ends. The CDR3 coding sequence is TGTGCCAGCAGCTTGAAGACTGGCGGTACAACCCAGTACTTC. Amino acid sequence: CASSLKTGGTTQYF. The full variable domain, its missing parts supplied by reference TRBV11-1 and TRBJ2-4, is EAEVAQSPRYKITEKSQAVAFWCDPISGHATLYWYRQILGQGPELLVQFQDESVVDDSQLPKDRFSAERLKGVDSTLKIQPAELGDSAMYLCASSLKTGGTTQYFGAGTRLSVL.

The rearrangement links TRBV11-2 to TRBJ2-3, with D unclear. Germline loops: CDR1 SGHAT, CDR2 FQNNGV. Trimming left V 5 bases short and J 4 bases short, with 19 bases between. The CDR3 covers 16 residues. CDR3 in DNA: TGTGCCAGCAGCCCAACCCGGACGCGTCTCGCAGATACGCAGTATTTT. Its protein product is CASSPTRTRLADTQYF.

The rearrangement links TRBV7-2 to TRBJ2-3; no firm D call. CDR3 length equals 13 residues. Per germline, CDR1 SGHTA and CDR2 FQGNSA. Deletions cut 1 base from V and 4 bases from J, with 6 bases between. The CDR3 DNA follows: TGTGCCAGCAGCTTAGACGCGGCAGATACGCAGTATTTT. It specifies CASSLDAADTQYF.

The chain joins TRBV7-2 to TRBJ2-7; 11 bases are shared with TRBD2. CDR3 length equals 15 residues. Trimming at V came to 3 bases and at J to 7 bases, leaving 8 bases not matched to a gene. Germline V gene sequence: CDR1 SGHTA, CDR2 FQGNSA. The CDR3 region is CASSLRLAGSGEQYF. The CDR3 region has the DNA TGTGCCAGCAGCTTGAGACTAGCGGGGTCTGGAGAGCAGTACTTC. The full variable domain, completed using reference TRBV7-2 and TRBJ2-7, is GAGVSQSPSNKVTEKGKDVELRCDPISGHTALYWYRQSLGQGLEFLIYFQGNSAPDKSGLPSDRFSAERTGGSVSTLTIQRTQQEDSAVYLCASSLRLAGSGEQYFGPGTRLTVT.

This clonotype was observed a handful of times. The chain links TRBV6-1 to TRBJ1-6; tentative D call: TRBD1 (5 bases). The CDR3 consists of 14 residues. Germline CDR1 and CDR2: MNHNS and SASEGT. The V and J ends lost 6 bases and 4 bases respectively, with 10 bases between them. As DNA, the CDR3 is TGTGCCAGCAGCGCCGGGACTTATAATTCACCCCTCCACTTT. Translated: CASSAGTYNSPLHF.